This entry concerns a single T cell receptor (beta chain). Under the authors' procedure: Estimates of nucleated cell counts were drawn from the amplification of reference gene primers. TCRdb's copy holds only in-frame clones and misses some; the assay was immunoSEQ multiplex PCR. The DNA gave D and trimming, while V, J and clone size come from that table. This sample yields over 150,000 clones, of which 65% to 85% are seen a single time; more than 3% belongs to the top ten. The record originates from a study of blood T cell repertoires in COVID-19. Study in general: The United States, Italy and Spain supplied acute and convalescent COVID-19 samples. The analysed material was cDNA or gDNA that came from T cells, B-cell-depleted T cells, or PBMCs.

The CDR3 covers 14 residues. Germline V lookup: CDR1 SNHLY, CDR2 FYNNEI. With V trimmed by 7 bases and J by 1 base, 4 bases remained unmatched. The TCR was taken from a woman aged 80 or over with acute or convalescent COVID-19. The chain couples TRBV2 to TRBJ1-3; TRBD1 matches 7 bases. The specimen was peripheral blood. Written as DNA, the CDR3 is TGTGCCAGCACTATGGACAGGTCTGGAAACACCATATATTTT. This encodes CASTMDRSGNTIYF.